This TCR beta chain derives from a study of lymphopenia after photon versus proton radiotherapy. Broader study findings: A bigger post-nadir fall in TCR diversity correlated inversely with survival time in deceased patients. Post-nadir diversity loss with photons came from oligoclonal expansion, particularly CD8+ Temra cells. Under photons, naive T cells and diversity fell while effector/memory populations rose.

Concerning this clone itself: Antigen specificity is unknown.

The V gene end was trimmed by 6 bases and the J gene end by 0 bases; junction bases not matched to a gene: 4. Germline-derived CDR1 and CDR2 are SQVTM and ANQGSEA. The CDR3 has 14 amino acids. Some clones are missing from TCRdb's copy, which holds only in-frame ones; the method was immunoSEQ multiplex PCR. Of 160,000 or so clones detected, 88% appear once; the ten largest clones hold around 5%. V and J are TRBV29-1 and TRBJ2-2; 7 bases match TRBD1. The specimen was peripheral blood, collected from a patient treated with photon-based radiotherapy. This receptor was identified in a man aged 50 or older with gastric cancer. The CDR3 sequence is CSVRDSANTGELFF. CDR3 DNA sequence: TGCAGCGTCCGGGACAGCGCGAACACCGGGGAGCTGTTTTTT.